This T cell receptor beta chain was profiled in a study of blood T cell repertoires in COVID-19. Data came from immunoSEQ multiplex PCR; TCRdb stores just in-frame clones and leaves some out. In the table there are some 170,000 clones, 85% of which are singletons. Study members were between 18 and 89 years old and lived in 20 to 30 US regions. All recovered Cohort 3 donors got two negative PCRs, got clearance, or saw symptom resolution. The V end lost 5 bases, the J end lost 7 bases, and 18 bases lay between the germline ends. This CDR3 region has 16 residues. The germline V gene has CDR1 SEHNR and CDR2 FQNEAQ (reference sequence).

The sequencing sample was made of PBMCs or T cells enriched from blood (not recorded which). The clonotype was recovered from a man aged 35 to 55 who had recovered from COVID-19. The chain uses TRBV7-9 and TRBJ1-6; TRBD1 might be the D (5 bases). The CDR3 DNA follows: TGTGCCAGCAGCCCCCACCAGGGACTCCTGAATTCACCCCTCCACTTT. This codes for CASSPHQGLLNSPLHF.